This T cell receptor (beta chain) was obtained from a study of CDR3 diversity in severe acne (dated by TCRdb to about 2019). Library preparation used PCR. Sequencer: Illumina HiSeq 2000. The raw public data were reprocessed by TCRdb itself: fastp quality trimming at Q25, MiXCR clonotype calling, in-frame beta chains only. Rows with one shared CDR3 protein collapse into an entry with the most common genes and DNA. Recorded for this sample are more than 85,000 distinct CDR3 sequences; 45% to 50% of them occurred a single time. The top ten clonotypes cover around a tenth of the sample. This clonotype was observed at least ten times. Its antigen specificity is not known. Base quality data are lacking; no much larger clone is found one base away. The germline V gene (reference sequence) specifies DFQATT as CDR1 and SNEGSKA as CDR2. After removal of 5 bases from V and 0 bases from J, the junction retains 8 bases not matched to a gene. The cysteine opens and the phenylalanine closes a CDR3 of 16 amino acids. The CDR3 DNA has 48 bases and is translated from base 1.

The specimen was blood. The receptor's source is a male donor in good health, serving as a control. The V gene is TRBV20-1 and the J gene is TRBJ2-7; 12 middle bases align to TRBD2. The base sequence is TGCAGTGCTGTCCGAGGACTAGCGGGACACTCCTACGAGCAGTACTTC. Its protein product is CSAVRGLAGHSYEQYF.